This note documents a single T cell receptor (beta chain) sequence. It has no known antigen specificity. Base qualities are missing; no much larger clone stands one base away. TCRbeta CDR3 regions were amplified from genomic DNA by means of the immunoSEQ Assay, a bias-controlled multiplex PCR. The paper's data handling went like this. Within the assay, amplification of reference gene primers was used to estimate how many nucleated cells each sample contained. To quantify the absolute abundance of each unique TCRbeta CDR3 rearrangement, sequence reads were collapsed and filtered. For each sample, productive Simpson clonality was calculated as the square root of Simpson's diversity index over productive rearrangements. Entries here come from immuneACCESS through TCRdb and include only in-frame sequences with V and J called. Some clones fail to appear in such tables; in the studies checked, an unresolved V gene covers under half of the shortfall, and the cause of the remainder is unknown. V, J and clone size are taken as reported in that table, and D and trimming were inferred from the DNA itself. This sample is represented by 180,000 or so clones; nearly 80% of them were singletons. Roughly an eighth of the sample comes from the top ten.

From its cysteine to its phenylalanine, the CDR3 spans 17 amino acids. Only the CDR3 part of the read is kept: 51 bases, read in frame from the first base. Trimming takes 1 base from V and 0 bases from J, and the germline ends sit 10 bases apart. Reading the germline V gene (reference sequence) gives CDR1 LGHDT and CDR2 YNNKEL. This record belongs to a study of blood T cell repertoires in COVID-19 (dated by TCRdb to 2020 to 2022). In terms of the full investigation: The collaborator samples originated in the United States, Italy and Spain and spanned the acute and convalescent phases of COVID-19. Where available, HLA class I and class II types were obtained from metadata supplied by the sample provider rather than from assay-based typing. The sample metadata nearly always contained a de-identified subject ID, COVID-19 status, age in years and sex. The dataset comprised deeply sampled blood TCRbeta repertoires from subjects exposed to, actively infected with, or recovered from COVID-19. Samples were obtained from the ongoing ImmuneRACE study (first 160 participants) and from 1,200 or so subjects provided by 6 global collaborators. The repertoires were released in a freely available public database intended as a resource for research on the immune response to SARS-CoV-2. The prospective study material was composed of cDNA or gDNA derived from T cells, B-cell-depleted T cells, or PBMCs.

In the prospective study, participants were roughly 18 to 100 years old, resided in about two dozen geographic areas of the United States, and were enrolled through a virtual design. In the prospective study, participants were assigned to cohorts based on the clinical history participants reported in a screening survey and a study questionnaire. Exposed participants had been in contact with someone with a PCR-confirmed or clinician-diagnosed COVID-19 case within 2 weeks of study entry. Each participant in the prospective study had whole blood, serum and a nasopharyngeal or oropharyngeal swab collected by mobile phlebotomists. Additional blood draws and questionnaires over an approximately two-month period could optionally be provided by prospective study participants. Before DNA extraction, prospective study blood samples were shipped either frozen or at room temperature. Broad study findings and their caveats: The amount of clinical and demographic metadata varied by source and participant and was provided uncurated.

The sample taken for sequencing was PBMCs or T cells enriched from blood (not recorded which). This clonotype was sampled from a man aged 55 to 69 who had been exposed to COVID-19. This receptor chain uses TRBV3-1 (or the pseudogene TRBV3-2) and TRBJ2-6; the D gene is perhaps TRBD2, from 5 matching bases. The CDR3 loop reads CASSQVGGSSGANVLTF. The nucleotide sequence is given as TGTGCCAGCAGCCAAGTTGGAGGTTCCTCTGGGGCCAACGTCCTGACTTTC.